The entry below describes one TCR beta chain. Its antigen is unidentified. This sample is drawn from a study of OX40 agonist ivuxolimab in advanced cancers. Study in general: In this trial design, patients received ivuxolimab intravenously at 0.01 to 10 mg/kg every 2 weeks.

Clones were sequenced by immunoSEQ multiplex PCR, and TCRdb holds only the in-frame ones, with some missing. The table includes 65,000 to 80,000 clones, about 89% detected once. Looked up from germline, CDR1 is SEHNR and CDR2 is FQNEAQ (reference sequence). This CDR3 has 15 residues. V was clipped by 5 bases and J by 1 base; unmatched bases: 3. General observations from the study: Antigens targeted by the expanded peripheral T cells were not determined.

The source material was CD4+ or CD8+ T cells sorted from blood, sampled in a trial of the OX40 agonist ivuxolimab. The chain employs TRBV7-9 and TRBJ2-2; 8 bases are shared with TRBD2. This sequence was found in an adult with an advanced solid tumor such as melanoma, head and neck, liver or kidney cancer. This chain's CDR3 is CASSKAGVNTGELFF. The DNA for the CDR3 is TGTGCCAGCAGCAAAGCGGGAGTGAACACCGGGGAGCTGTTTTTT.